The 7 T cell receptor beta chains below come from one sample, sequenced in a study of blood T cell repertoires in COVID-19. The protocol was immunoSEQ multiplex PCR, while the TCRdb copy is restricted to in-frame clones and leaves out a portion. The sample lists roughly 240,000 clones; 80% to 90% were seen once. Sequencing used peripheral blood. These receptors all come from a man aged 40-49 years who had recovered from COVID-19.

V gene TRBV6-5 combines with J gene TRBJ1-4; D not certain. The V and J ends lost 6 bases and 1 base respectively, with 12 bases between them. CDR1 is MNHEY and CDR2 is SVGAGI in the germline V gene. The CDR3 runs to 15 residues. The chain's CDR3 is CASSGRGLTNEKLFF. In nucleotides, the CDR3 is TGTGCCAGCAGCGGCCGAGGCCTAACTAATGAAAAACTGTTTTTT.

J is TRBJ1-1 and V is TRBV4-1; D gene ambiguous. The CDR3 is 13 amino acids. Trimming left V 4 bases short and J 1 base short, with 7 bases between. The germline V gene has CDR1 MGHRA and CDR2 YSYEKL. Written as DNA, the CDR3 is TGCGCCAGCAGCCTACAGACGAACACTGAAGCTTTCTTT. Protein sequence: CASSLQTNTEAFF.

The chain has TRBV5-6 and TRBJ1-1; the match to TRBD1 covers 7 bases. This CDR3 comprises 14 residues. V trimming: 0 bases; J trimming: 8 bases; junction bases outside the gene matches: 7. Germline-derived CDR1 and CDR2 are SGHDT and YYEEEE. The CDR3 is CASSLGLDREEAFF. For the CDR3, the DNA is TGTGCCAGCAGCTTGGGCCTCGACAGGGAGGAAGCTTTCTTT.

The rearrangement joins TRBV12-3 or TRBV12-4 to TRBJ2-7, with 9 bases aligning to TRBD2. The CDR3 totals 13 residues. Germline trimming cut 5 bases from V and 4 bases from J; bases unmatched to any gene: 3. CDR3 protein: CASSRLAGYEQYF. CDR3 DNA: TGTGCCAGCAGTCGGCTAGCGGGGTACGAGCAGTACTTC.

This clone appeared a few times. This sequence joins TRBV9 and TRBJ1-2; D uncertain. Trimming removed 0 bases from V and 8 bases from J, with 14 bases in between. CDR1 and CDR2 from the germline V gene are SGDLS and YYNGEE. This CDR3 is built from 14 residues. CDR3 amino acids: CASSVGFDGLGYTF. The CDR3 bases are TGTGCCAGCAGCGTAGGATTCGATGGACTGGGCTACACCTTC.

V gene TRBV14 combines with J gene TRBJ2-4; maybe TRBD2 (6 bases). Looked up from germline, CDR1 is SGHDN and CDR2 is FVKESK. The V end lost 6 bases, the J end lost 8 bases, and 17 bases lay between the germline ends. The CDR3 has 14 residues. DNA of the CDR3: TGTGCCAGCAGTACCTCTGGACTAAGGGACATTCAGTACTTC. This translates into CASSTSGLRDIQYF.

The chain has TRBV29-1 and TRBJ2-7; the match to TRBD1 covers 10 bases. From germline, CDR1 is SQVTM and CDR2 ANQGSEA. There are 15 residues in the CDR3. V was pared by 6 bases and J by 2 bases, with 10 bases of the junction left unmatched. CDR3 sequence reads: CSVESGTGVPYEQYF. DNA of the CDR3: TGCAGCGTGGAATCCGGGACAGGGGTCCCCTACGAGCAGTACTTC.